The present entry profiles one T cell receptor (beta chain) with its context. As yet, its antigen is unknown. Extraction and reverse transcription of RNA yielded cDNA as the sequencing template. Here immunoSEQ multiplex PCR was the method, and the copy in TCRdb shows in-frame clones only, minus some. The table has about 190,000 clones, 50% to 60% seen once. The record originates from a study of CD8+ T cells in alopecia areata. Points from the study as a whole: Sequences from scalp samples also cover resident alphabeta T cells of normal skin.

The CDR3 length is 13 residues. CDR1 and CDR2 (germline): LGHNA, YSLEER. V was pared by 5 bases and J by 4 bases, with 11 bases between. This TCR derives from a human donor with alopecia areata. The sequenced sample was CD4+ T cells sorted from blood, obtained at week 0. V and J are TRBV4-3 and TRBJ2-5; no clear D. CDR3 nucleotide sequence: TGCGCCAGCAGCTTGTATTCTTCAGAGACCCAGTACTTC. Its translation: CASSLYSSETQYF.